This is a list of T cell receptor beta chains from one sample in a study of technical replicates of blood from a handful of donors. Clones were read by immunoSEQ multiplex PCR, and TCRdb kept only the in-frame ones, dropping some. The table records around 90,000 clones, around 94% of them present only once. Sequenced sample: T cells isolated from PBMCs. The receptors were sampled from a human donor in good health. The CDR3 runs from the conserved cysteine through the conserved F or W. D genes are given only for firm matches. The size field is filled for only some rows; it gives once, few, many or a size class.

clone size,J gene,D gene,V gene,CDR3 DNA,CDR3 protein
-,TRBJ2-5,TRBD2,TRBV4-1,TGCGCCAGCAGCCCCTTGGGTTCCGCGGGGGGTTTAGTGGAGACCCAGTACTTC,CASSPLGSAGGLVETQYF
once,TRBJ1-5,TRBD1,TRBV10-3,TGTGCCATCAGTGAGTCGGGGGCAGGGGGTGGCAATCAGCCCCAGCATTTT,CAISESGAGGGNQPQHF
-,TRBJ1-2,-,TRBV9,TGTGCCAGCAGCCACAACGGGGCGGGGGGCTATGGCTACACCTTC,CASSHNGAGGYGYTF
-,TRBJ1-2,TRBD1,TRBV30,TGTGCCTGGAGTGGACAGGGGAATAATGGCTACACCTTC,CAWSGQGNNGYTF
once,TRBJ2-2,TRBD2,TRBV28,TGTGCCAGCAGGGATGGAGGACTAGCGGTAACCGGGGAGCTGTTTTTT,CASRDGGLAVTGELFF
few,TRBJ1-3,-,TRBV25-1,TGTGCCAGCAGTACCCCCGGGACATCTGGAAACACCATATATTTT,CASSTPGTSGNTIYF
-,TRBJ2-1,TRBD2,TRBV10-3,TGTGCCATCAGTGATCGTTTAGCGGGAGCCTACAATGAGCAGTTCTTC,CAISDRLAGAYNEQFF
-,TRBJ2-7,TRBD2,TRBV10-1,TGCGCCAGCAGCCGACTACCCGGGACTAGCGGGAGTTCAAAAACCCTTACTGGTCCTTACGAGCAGTACTTC,CASSRLPGTSGSSKTLTGPYEQYF
-,TRBJ1-2,-,TRBV19,TGTGCCAGTACGCCCATCCTGGGGAGTGCTGGCTACACCTTC,CASTPILGSAGYTF
once,TRBJ2-1,-,TRBV28,TGTGCCAGCAGTAAACGACGGATCGGGAGCGATAAGTTCTTC,CASSKRRIGSDKFF
-,TRBJ1-5,-,TRBV6-5,TGTGCCAGCCGAGCGAGAAGGAGACCGAATCAGCCCCAGCATTTT,CASRARRRPNQPQHF
-,TRBJ1-5,-,TRBV19,TGTGCCAGTAGTATTATGAGACAGGTGAGAGGGCAGCCCCAGCATTTT,CASSIMRQVRGQPQHF
once,TRBJ2-7,TRBD2,TRBV4-1,TGCGCCAGCAGCCAAGAATCCGGGAGGGCCTACGAGCAGTACTTC,CASSQESGRAYEQYF
-,TRBJ1-1,TRBD1,TRBV6-5,TGTGCCAGCAGCAGAACATACAGGGGGTACACTGAAGCTTTCTTT,CASSRTYRGYTEAFF
-,TRBJ2-7,-,TRBV27,TGTGCCAGCAGTGTACAGGGTCCTTCCTACGAGCAGTACTTC,CASSVQGPSYEQYF
-,TRBJ2-7,-,TRBV25-1,TGTGCCAGCAGTGAAGAGGACAGAGAGTACGAGCAGTACTTC,CASSEEDREYEQYF
-,TRBJ2-4,-,TRBV2,TGTGCCACCAGCCCCCAGGGGCCTATAGCCAAAAACATTCAGTACTTC,CATSPQGPIAKNIQYF
-,TRBJ1-4,TRBD1,TRBV12-5,TGTGCTAGTGGCCCGGGCCGGGACAGGGAAAAACTGTTTTTT,CASGPGRDREKLFF
once,TRBJ1-2,-,TRBV11-3,TGTGCCAGCAGCTTATCATCGGGCTATGGCTACACCTTC,CASSLSSGYGYTF
-,TRBJ2-3,TRBD2,TRBV9,TGTGCCAGCAGCGTAGCCGAAGGACTAGCGGTAACCACAGATACGCAGTATTTT,CASSVAEGLAVTTDTQYF
-,TRBJ2-3,-,TRBV28,TGTGCCAGCAGTTCGGTAGGAGAAGACACAGATACGCAGTATTTT,CASSSVGEDTDTQYF
-,TRBJ2-7,-,TRBV4-1,TGCGCCAGCAGCCAAGGAGGGGGGGTTTTCCTCTACGAGCAGTACTTC,CASSQGGGVFLYEQYF
-,TRBJ2-3,TRBD2,TRBV5-1,TGCGCCAGCAGCTTGACCGGGACTAGCGGGGGCCATACGCAGTATTTT,CASSLTGTSGGHTQYF
-,TRBJ2-4,TRBD2,TRBV10-1,TGCGCCAGCCACAGCGGGAGGGCCAAAAACATTCAGTACTTC,CASHSGRAKNIQYF
few,TRBJ2-6,-,TRBV5-4,TGTGCCAGCAGCGGCGGGACGGCCAGCTCTGGGGCCAACGTCCTGACTTTC,CASSGGTASSGANVLTF
once,TRBJ2-7,TRBD2,TRBV6-5,TGTGCCAGCAGTTACGGTATCGGACTAGGGGAGTACGAGCAGTACTTC,CASSYGIGLGEYEQYF
-,TRBJ2-6,-,TRBV11-2,TGTGCCAGCAGCTTAGCCACCAGGGGCTCTGGGGCCAACGTCCTGACTTTC,CASSLATRGSGANVLTF
-,TRBJ2-7,TRBD1,TRBV9,TGTGCCAGCAGCGTAGAGCCGGGACAGGGATATGAGCAGTACTTC,CASSVEPGQGYEQYF
-,TRBJ2-2,-,TRBV5-6,TGTGCCAGCAGCTCGGACAGTTACACCGGGGAGCTGTTTTTT,CASSSDSYTGELFF
-,TRBJ2-3,TRBD2,TRBV10-3,TGTGCCGTTACTAGCGGCAGTTTTAGCACAGATACGCAGTATTTT,CAVTSGSFSTDTQYF
-,TRBJ2-3,-,TRBV5-4,TGTGCCAGCAGCCTACTGTTTAGACAGGCAGATACGCAGTATTTT,CASSLLFRQADTQYF
-,TRBJ2-5,TRBD1,TRBV5-4,TGTGCCAGCAGCTCTGACAGGGCGGGAGAGACCCAGTACTTC,CASSSDRAGETQYF
once,TRBJ2-6,-,TRBV13,TGTGCCAGCAGCTCTACGGACTTAGGGGGGGGCCCCTCTGGGGCCAACGTCCTGACTTTC,CASSSTDLGGGPSGANVLTF
-,TRBJ2-3,-,TRBV13,TGTGCCAGCAGCTCCGGACAGATCACAGATACGCAGTATTTT,CASSSGQITDTQYF
many,TRBJ2-7,TRBD2,TRBV28,TGTGCCAGCAGGATAGCGGGCCCCTACGAGCAGTACTTC,CASRIAGPYEQYF